Following are 9 T cell receptor beta chains from one sample sequenced in a study of T cells after yellow fever vaccination. MiXCR was run by TCRdb on the 5' RACE reads, yielding one entry per CDR3 protein. There are a few hundred thousand distinct CDR3 sequences in the sample; roughly a sixth occur only once, and 18% lies in the top ten. This sample comprised PBMCs, obtained before the yellow fever booster vaccination. These receptors all come from a man aged 18 to 30 who received the YFV17D yellow fever vaccine.

There are a few counts of this clonotype. The chain joins TRBV20-1 to TRBJ1-1; D is perhaps TRBD1 (5 bases). Trimming pared 5 bases from V and 5 bases from J, leaving 21 bases between. CDR1 and CDR2 (germline): DFQATT, SNEGSKA (reference sequence). The CDR3 consists of 15 residues. Here the CDR3 DNA reads TGCAGTGCTGTCTCTAGCGGGGGGGTGGGAACTGAAGCTTTCTTT. Protein: CSAVSSGGVGTEAFF.

The rearrangement uses TRBV20-1 and TRBJ2-3; TRBD1 agrees at 9 bases. This CDR3 spans 13 amino acids. Losses at the gene ends were 7 bases for V and 2 bases for J; bases not matched to a gene: 4. From germline, CDR1 is DFQATT and CDR2 SNEGSKA (reference sequence). CDR3 loop: CSEWDRATDTQYF. The CDR3 DNA reads as TGCAGTGAATGGGACAGGGCCACAGATACGCAGTATTTT.

The chain joins TRBV18 to TRBJ2-3; 7 bases map to TRBD1. Trimming took 4 bases from V and 1 from J; bases not matched to a gene: 11. Germline loops: CDR1 KGHSH, CDR2 LQKENI. The CDR3 is 17 residues long. Here the CDR3 reads CASSRGSGTVGTDTQYF. The DNA for the CDR3 is TGTGCCAGCTCACGTGGGTCCGGGACAGTCGGCACAGATACGCAGTATTTT. The full variable domain, its missing parts supplied by reference TRBV18 and TRBJ2-3, is NAGVMQNPRHLVRRRGQEARLRCSPMKGHSHVYWYRQLPEEGLKFMVYLQKENIIDESGMPKERFSAEFPKEGPSILRIQQVVRGDSAAYFCASSRGSGTVGTDTQYFGPGTRLTVL.

This clonotype occurred a few times. CDR3 protein: CASSPSTRNTEAFF. The CDR3 bases are TGTGCCAGCAGCCCCTCCACGAGGAACACTGAAGCTTTCTTT. The chain employs TRBV7-9 and TRBJ1-1; D not certain. The CDR3 contains 14 residues. Germline lookup yields CDR1 SEHNR and CDR2 FQNEAQ (reference sequence). V lost 5 bases to trimming and J lost 1 base, with 11 bases between them. The complete variable domain, with remaining parts taken from reference TRBV7-9 and TRBJ1-1, reads DTGVSQNPRHKITKRGQNVTFRCDPISEHNRLYWYRQTLGQGPEFLTYFQNEAQLEKSRLLSDRFSAERPKGSFSTLEIQRTEQGDSAMYLCASSPSTRNTEAFFGQGTRLTVV.

J is TRBJ1-1 and V is TRBV29-1; unclear D gene. The CDR3 length is 13 residues. V lost 5 bases and J 2 bases, leaving 12 bases between the germline ends. Germline V gene sequence: CDR1 SQVTM, CDR2 ANQGSEA. CDR3 amino acids: CSVKKHENTEAFF. Written as DNA, the CDR3 is TGCAGCGTTAAGAAGCACGAAAACACTGAAGCTTTCTTT.

This chain joins TRBV15 and TRBJ1-2, with a tentative D call TRBD1 (5 bases). This CDR3 contains 15 residues. V shed 0 bases and J shed 7 bases, with 15 bases lying between them. CDR1 is LNHNV and CDR2 is YYDKDF in the germline V gene (reference sequence). CDR3 in amino acids: CATSRDREGYRGYTF. The CDR3 nucleotides read TGTGCCACCAGCAGAGATCGGGAGGGGTACCGTGGCTACACCTTC.

This clonotype was seen a handful of times. The chain carries TRBV20-1 and TRBJ2-3; 11 bases fit TRBD2. This CDR3 is 14 amino acids long. Per germline, CDR1 DFQATT and CDR2 SNEGSKA (reference sequence). J gave up 6 bases and V 5 bases, and 7 bases lay outside the gene matches. The DNA for the CDR3 is TGCAGTGCTTCGACTAGCGGGGCTTTGGATACGCAGTATTTT. The encoded protein is CSASTSGALDTQYF.

The V gene is TRBV5-6, the J gene TRBJ1-2; D uncertain. Trimming shortened V by 4 bases and J by 2 bases, and 12 bases separated the two germline ends. Germline loops: CDR1 SGHDT, CDR2 YYEEEE. This CDR3 region has 14 residues. CDR3 residues: CASSLRRRNYGYTF. DNA of the CDR3: TGTGCCAGCAGCCTACGCCGACGGAACTATGGCTACACCTTC.

The V and J genes are TRBV5-5 and TRBJ1-5; D possibly corresponds to TRBD1 (6 bases). The CDR3 loop spans 14 amino acids. Trimming pared 0 bases from V and 6 bases from J, leaving 10 bases between. The germline V gene encodes CDR1 SGHKS and CDR2 YYEKEE (reference sequence). The CDR3 DNA reads as TGTGCCAGCAGCTTGGAGGGGGGCCTTCAGCCCCAGCATTTT. It translates to CASSLEGGLQPQHF.